The clone carrying this T cell receptor (beta chain) has more than one count but fewer than ten. Its antigen remains unknown. This sample is drawn from a study of T cell responses to AZD1222 COVID-19 vaccine. Measured with immunoSEQ multiplex PCR; TCRdb has only the in-frame clones, and not every one. The profile shows roughly 120,000 clones, roughly 90% of them singletons. Study conclusions and caveats: Baseline seropositivity occurred in only a handful of AZD1222 recipients. Most donors were white British and more were female, and clonal diversity was possibly underestimated.

The germline CDR1 and CDR2 sequences are MDHEN and SYDVKM. This CDR3 is built from 10 residues. V was clipped by 4 bases and J by 6 bases, with 4 bases between them. J is TRBJ2-7 and V is TRBV28; no definite D call. The receptor's source is an adult who received the AZD1222 COVID-19 vaccine. Sample: peripheral blood, taken 28 days after the second AZD1222 dose. The CDR3 sequence is CASSSPEQYF. The CDR3 bases are TGTGCCAGCAGTTCCCCCGAGCAGTACTTC.